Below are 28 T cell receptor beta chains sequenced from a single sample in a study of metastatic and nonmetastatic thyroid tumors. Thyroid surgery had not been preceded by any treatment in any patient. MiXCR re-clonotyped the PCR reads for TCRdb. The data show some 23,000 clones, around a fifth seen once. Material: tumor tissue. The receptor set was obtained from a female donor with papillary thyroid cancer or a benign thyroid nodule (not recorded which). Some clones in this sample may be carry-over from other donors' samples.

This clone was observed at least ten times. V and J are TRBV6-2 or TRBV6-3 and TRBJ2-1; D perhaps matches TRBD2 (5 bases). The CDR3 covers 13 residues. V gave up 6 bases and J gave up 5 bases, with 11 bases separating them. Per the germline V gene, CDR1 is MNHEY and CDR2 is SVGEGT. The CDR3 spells CASRVGNDNEQFF. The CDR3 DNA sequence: TGTGCCAGCAGAGTCGGGAACGACAATGAGCAGTTCTTC.

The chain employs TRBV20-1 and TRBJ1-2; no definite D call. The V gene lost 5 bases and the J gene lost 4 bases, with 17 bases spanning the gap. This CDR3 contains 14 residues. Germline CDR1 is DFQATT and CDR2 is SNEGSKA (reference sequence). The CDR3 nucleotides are TGCAGTGCTCGACACCTGCAGGAGCTCTATGGCTACACCTTC. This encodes CSARHLQELYGYTF.

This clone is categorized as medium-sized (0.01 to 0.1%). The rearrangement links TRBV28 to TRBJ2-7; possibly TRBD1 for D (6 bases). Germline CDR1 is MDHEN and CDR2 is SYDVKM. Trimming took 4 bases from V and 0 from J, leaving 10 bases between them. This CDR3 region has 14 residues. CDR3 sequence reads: CASSWPGASYEQYF. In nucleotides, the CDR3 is TGTGCCAGCAGTTGGCCAGGGGCCTCCTACGAGCAGTACTTC.

CDR3 coding DNA: TGTGCCAGCAGTTTATCATCCGGGACAGGGGGATCACCCCTCCACTTT. Translation: CASSLSSGTGGSPLHF. The chain uses TRBV28 and TRBJ1-6; TRBD1 agrees at 11 bases. V shed 1 base, J shed 10 bases, and the junction held 6 bases outside the gene matches. CDR3 length: 16 amino acids. Germline V gene data show CDR1 as MDHEN and CDR2 as SYDVKM. The full variable domain, with the rest looked up from reference TRBV28 and TRBJ1-6, is DVKVTQSSRYLVKRTGEKVFLECVQDMDHENMFWYRQDPGLGLRLIYFSYDVKMKEKGDIPEGYSVSREKKERFSLILESASTNQTSMYLCASSLSSGTGGSPLHFGNGTRLTVT.

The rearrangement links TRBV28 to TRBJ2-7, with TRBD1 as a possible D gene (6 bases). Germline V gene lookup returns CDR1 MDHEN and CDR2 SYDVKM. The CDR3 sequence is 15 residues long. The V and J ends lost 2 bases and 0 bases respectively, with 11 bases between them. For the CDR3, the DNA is TGTGCCAGCAGTTTAGGGGGCCTGCTCTCCTACGAGCAGTACTTC. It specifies CASSLGGLLSYEQYF.

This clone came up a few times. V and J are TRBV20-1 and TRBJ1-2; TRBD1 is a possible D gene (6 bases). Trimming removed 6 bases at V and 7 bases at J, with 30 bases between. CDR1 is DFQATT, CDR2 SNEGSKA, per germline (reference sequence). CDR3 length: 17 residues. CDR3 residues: CSAQGSGAGDSWAGYTF. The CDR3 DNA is TGCAGTGCGCAGGGGTCGGGAGCCGGGGATTCATGGGCTGGCTACACCTTC.

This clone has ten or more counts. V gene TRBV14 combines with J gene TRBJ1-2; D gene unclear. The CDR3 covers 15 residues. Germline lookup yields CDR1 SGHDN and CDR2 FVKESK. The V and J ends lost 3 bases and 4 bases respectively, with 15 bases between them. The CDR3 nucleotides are TGTGCCAGCAGCCAGAGGGAGGGAGTTGGCTATGGCTACACCTTC. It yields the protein CASSQREGVGYGYTF.

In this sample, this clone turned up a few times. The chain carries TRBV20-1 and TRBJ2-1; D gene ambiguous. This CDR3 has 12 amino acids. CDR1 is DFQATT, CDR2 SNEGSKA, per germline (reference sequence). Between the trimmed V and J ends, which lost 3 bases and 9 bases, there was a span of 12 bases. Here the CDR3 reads CSARGRRAEQFF. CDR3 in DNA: TGCAGTGCTAGGGGTCGGAGAGCTGAGCAGTTCTTC.

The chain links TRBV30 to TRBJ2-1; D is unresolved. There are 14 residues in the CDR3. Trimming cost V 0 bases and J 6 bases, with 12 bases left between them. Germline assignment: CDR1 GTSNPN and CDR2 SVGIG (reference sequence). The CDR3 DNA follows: TGTGCCTGGAGTGTATCGAGAACCACCAATGAGCAGTTCTTC. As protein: CAWSVSRTTNEQFF.

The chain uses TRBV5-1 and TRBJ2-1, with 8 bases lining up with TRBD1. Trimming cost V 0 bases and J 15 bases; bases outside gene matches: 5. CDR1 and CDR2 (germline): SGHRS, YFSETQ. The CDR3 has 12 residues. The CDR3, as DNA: TGCGCCAGCAGCTTGGAAGGGACAGGAGGGTTCTTC. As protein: CASSLEGTGGFF.

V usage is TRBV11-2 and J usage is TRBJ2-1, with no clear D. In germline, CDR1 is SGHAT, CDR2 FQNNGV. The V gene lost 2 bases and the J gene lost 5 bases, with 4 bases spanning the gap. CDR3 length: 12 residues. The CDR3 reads CASSLKNNEQFF. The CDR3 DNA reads TGTGCCAGCAGCTTAAAGAACAATGAGCAGTTCTTC.

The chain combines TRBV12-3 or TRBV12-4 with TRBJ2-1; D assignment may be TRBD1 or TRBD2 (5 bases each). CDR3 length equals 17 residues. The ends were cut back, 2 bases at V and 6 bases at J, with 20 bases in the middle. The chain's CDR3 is CASSLPKTSVTGNEQFF. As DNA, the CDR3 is TGTGCCAGCAGTTTACCCAAAACTAGTGTTACAGGCAATGAGCAGTTCTTC.

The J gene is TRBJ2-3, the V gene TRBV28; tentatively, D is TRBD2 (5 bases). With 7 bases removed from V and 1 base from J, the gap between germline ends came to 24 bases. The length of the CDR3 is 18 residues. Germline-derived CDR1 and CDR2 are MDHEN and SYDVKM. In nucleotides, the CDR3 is TGTGCCAGCAAGAGGCGGCCGGGAAGACGCGCGGGCACAGATACGCAGTATTTT. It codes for CASKRRPGRRAGTDTQYF.

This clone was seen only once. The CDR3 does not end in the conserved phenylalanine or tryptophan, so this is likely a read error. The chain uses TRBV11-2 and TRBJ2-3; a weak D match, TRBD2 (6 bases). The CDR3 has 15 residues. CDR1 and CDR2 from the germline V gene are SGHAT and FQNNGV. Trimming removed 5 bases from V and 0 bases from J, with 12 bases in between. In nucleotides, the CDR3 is TGTGCCAGCAGCCCGGACTATCTTAGCACAGATACGCAGTATCTT. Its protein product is CASSPDYLSTDTQYL.

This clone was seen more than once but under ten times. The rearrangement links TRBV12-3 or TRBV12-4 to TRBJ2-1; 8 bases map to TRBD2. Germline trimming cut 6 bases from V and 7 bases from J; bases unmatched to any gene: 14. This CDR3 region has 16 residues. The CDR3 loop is CASSHLGGGVQNEQFF. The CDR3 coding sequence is TGTGCCAGCAGCCACCTCGGGGGGGGAGTCCAAAATGAGCAGTTCTTC.

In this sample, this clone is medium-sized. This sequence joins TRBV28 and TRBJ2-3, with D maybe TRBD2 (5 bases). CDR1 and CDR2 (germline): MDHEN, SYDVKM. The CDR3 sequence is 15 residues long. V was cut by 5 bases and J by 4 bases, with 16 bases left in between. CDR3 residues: CASSAPGLGADTQYF. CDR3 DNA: TGTGCCAGCAGTGCCCCCGGACTGGGAGCAGATACGCAGTATTTT.

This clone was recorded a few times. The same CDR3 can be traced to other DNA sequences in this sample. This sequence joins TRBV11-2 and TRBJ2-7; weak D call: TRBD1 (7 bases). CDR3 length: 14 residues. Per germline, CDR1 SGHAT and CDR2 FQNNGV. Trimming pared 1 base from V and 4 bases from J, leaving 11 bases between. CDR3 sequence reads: CASSLGQGGYEQYF. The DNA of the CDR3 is TGTGCCAGCAGCTTAGGACAGGGAGGATACGAGCAGTACTTC.

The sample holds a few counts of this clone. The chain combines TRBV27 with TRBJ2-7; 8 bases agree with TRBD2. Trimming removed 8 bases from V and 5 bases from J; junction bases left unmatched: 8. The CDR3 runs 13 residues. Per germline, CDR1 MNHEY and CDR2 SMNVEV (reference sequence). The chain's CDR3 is CASSFSGSDEQYF. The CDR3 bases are TGTGCCAGCTCCTTCAGCGGGAGCGACGAGCAGTACTTC.

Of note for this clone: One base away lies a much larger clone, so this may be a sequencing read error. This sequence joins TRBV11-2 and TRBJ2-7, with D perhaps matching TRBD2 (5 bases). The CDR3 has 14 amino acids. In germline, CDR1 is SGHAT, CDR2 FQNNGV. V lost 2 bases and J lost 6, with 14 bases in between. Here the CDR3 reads CASSLMEGGSEQYF. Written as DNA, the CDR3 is TGTGCCAGCAGCTTAATGGAAGGAGGATCCGAGCAGTACTTC.

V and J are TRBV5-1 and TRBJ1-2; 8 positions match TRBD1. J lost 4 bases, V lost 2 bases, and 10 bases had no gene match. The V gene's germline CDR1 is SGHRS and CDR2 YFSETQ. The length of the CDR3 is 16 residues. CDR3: CASSFQFQDRVYGYTF. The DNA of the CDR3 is TGCGCCAGCAGCTTTCAATTTCAGGACAGGGTCTATGGCTACACCTTC. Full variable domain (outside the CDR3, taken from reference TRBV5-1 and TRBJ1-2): KAGVTQTPRYLIKTRGQQVTLSCSPISGHRSVSWYQQTPGQGLQFLFEYFSETQRNKGNFPGRFSGRQFSNSRSEMNVSTLELGDSALYLCASSFQFQDRVYGYTFGSGTRLTVV.

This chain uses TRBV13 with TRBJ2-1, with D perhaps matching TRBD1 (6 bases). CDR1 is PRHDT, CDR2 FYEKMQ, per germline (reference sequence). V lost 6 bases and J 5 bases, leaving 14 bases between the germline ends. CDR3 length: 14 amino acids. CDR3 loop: CASRSAGEDNEQFF. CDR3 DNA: TGTGCCAGCAGATCGGCAGGGGAAGACAATGAGCAGTTCTTC.

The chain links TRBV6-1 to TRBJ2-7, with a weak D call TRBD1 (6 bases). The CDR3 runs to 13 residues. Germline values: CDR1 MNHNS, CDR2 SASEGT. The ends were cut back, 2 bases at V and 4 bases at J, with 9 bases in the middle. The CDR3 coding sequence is TGTGCCAGCAGTGAACGGCAGGGGTACGAGCAGTACTTC. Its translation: CASSERQGYEQYF.

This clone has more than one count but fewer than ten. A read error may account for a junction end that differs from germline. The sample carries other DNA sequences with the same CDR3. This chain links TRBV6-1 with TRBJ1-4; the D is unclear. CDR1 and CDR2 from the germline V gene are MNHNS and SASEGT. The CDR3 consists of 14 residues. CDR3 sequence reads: CASGGRSFSEKLFF. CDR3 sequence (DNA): TGTGCCAGCGGAGGGAGATCCTTCTCGGAAAAACTGTTCTTT.

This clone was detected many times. The CDR3 region has the DNA TGCAGTGCTAGAGCACAGGGGCTGGACGAGCAGTACTTC. This sequence encodes CSARAQGLDEQYF. The chain carries TRBV20-1 and TRBJ2-7; the match to TRBD1 covers 7 bases. V lost 1 base and J lost 5; bases outside the gene matches: 5. Germline V gene lookup returns CDR1 DFQATT and CDR2 SNEGSKA (reference sequence). The CDR3 loop spans 13 amino acids.

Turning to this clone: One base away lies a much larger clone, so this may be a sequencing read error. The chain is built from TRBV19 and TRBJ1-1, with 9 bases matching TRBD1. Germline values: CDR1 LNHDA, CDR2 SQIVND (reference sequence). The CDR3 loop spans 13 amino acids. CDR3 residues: CASDRGDNTESFF. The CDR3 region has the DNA TGTGCCAGCGACAGGGGGGACAACACTGAATCTTTCTTT. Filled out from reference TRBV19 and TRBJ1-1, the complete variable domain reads DGGITQSPKYLFRKEGQNVTLSCEQNLNHDAMYWYRQDPGQGLRLIYYSQIVNDFQKGDIAEGYSVSREKKESFPLTVTSAQKNPTAFYLCASDRGDNTESFFGQGTRLTVV.

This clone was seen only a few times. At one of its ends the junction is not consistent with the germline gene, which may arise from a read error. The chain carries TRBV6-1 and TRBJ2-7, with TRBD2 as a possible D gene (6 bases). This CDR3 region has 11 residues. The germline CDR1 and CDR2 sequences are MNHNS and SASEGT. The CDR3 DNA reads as TGTGCCAGCAAGGCAGCGGGTGAGCATTACTTC. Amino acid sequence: CASKAAGEHYF.

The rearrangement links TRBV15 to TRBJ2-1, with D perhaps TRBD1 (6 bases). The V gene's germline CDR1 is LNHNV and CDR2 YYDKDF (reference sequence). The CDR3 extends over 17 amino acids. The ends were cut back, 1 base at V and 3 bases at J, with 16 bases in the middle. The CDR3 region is CATSRGLADRRYNEQFF. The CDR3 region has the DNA TGTGCCACCAGCAGAGGGCTCGCGGACAGACGCTACAATGAGCAGTTCTTC.

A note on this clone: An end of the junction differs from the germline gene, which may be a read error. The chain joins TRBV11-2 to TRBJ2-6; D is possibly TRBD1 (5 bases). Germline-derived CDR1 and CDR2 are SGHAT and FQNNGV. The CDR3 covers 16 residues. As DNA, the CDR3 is TGTGCCAGCAGCTTAGTGGTGGGAACTGGGGCCAACTTCCTGACTTTC. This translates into CASSLVVGTGANFLTF.